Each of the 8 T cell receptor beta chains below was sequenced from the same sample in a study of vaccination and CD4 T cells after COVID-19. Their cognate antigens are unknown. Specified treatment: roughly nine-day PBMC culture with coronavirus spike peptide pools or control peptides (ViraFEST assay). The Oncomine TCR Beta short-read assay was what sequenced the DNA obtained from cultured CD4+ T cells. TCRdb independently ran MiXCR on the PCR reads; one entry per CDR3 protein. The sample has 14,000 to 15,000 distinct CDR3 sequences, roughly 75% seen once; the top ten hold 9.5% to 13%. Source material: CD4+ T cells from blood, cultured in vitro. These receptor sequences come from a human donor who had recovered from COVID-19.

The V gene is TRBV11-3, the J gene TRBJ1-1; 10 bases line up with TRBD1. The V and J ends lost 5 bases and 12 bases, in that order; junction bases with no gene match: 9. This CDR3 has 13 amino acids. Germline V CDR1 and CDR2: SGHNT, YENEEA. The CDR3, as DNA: TGTGCCAGCAGCAAGACAGGGGGCCAGTTGTCTTTCTTT. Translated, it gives CASSKTGGQLSFF.

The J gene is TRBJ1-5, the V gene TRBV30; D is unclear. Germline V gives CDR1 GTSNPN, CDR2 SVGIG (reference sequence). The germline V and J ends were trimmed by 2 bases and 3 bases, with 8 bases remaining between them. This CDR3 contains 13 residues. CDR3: CAWSIGINQPQHF. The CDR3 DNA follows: TGTGCCTGGAGTATCGGTATCAATCAGCCCCAGCATTTT.

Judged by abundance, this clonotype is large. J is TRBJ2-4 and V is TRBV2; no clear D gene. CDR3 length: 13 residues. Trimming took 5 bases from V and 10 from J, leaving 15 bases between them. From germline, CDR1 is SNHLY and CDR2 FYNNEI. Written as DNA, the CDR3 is TGTGCCAGCAGTCCTCCGTTGGCTGTAATTCAGTACTTC. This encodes CASSPPLAVIQYF.

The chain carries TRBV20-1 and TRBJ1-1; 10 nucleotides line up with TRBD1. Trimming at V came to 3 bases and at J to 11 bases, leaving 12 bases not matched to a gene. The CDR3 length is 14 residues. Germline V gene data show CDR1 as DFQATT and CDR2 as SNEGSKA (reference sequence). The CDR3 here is CSASQVRTGGSAFF. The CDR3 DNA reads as TGCAGTGCTAGCCAAGTTCGGACAGGGGGATCGGCTTTCTTT.

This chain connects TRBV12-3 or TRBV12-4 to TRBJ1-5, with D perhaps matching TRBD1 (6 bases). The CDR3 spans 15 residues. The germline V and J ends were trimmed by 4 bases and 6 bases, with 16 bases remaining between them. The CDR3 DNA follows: TGTGCCAGCAGTTATATAACTACAGGGATTCAGCCCCAGCATTTT. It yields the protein CASSYITTGIQPQHF.

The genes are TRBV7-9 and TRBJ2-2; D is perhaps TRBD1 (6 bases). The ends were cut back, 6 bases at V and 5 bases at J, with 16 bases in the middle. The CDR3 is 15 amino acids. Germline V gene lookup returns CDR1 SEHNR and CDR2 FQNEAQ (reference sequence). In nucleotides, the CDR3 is TGTGCCAGCAGGGTCCAGGGGCTGCGGACCGGGGAGCTGTTTTTT. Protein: CASRVQGLRTGELFF. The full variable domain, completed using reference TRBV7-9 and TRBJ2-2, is DTGVSQNPRHKITKRGQNVTFRCDPISEHNRLYWYRQTLGQGPEFLTYFQNEAQLEKSRLLSDRFSAERPKGSFSTLEIQRTEQGDSAMYLCASRVQGLRTGELFFGEGSRLTVL.

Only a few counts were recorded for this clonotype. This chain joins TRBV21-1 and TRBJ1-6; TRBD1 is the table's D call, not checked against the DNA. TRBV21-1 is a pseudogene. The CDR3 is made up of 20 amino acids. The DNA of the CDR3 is TGTGCCAGCAGCAAAATTGCTGGAAAAGGACAGGGAGTCTGGGGATCACCCCTCCACTTT. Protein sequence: CASSKIAGKGQGVWGSPLHF.

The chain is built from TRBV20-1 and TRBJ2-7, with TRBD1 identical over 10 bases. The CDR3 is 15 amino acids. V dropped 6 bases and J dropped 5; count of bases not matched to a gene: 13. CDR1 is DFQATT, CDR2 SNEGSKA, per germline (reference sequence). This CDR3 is CSAPRQGAHRDEQYF. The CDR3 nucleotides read TGCAGTGCCCCCCGACAGGGGGCCCACCGGGACGAGCAGTACTTC.